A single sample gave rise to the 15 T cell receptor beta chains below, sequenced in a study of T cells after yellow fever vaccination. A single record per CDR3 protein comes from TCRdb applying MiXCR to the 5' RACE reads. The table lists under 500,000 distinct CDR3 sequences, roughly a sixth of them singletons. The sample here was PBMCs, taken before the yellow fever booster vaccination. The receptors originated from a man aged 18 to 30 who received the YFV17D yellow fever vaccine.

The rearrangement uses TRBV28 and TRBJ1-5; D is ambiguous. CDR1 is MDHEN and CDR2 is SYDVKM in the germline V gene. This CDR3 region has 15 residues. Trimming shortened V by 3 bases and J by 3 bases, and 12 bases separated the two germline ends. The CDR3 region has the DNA TGTGCCAGCAGTTTCCCCCATAGGTTCAATCAGCCCCAGCATTTT. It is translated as CASSFPHRFNQPQHF. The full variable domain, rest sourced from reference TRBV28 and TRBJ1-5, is DVKVTQSSRYLVKRTGEKVFLECVQDMDHENMFWYRQDPGLGLRLIYFSYDVKMKEKGDIPEGYSVSREKKERFSLILESASTNQTSMYLCASSFPHRFNQPQHFGDGTRLSIL.

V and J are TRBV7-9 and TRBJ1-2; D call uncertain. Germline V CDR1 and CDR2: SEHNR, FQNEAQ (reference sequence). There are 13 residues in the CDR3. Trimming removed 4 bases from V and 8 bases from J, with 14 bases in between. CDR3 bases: TGTGCCAGCAGCTCGGACGGGCTCTGGGGCTACACCTTC. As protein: CASSSDGLWGYTF.

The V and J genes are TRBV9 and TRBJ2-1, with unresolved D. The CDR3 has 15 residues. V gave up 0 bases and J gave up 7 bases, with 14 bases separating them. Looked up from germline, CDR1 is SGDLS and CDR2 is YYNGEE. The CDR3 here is CASSVELGVGNEQFF. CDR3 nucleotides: TGTGCCAGCAGCGTAGAGCTGGGCGTAGGGAATGAGCAGTTCTTC.

This CDR3 is CASRGGGTVLHSGNTIYF. CDR3 nucleotides: TGTGCCAGCAGGGGAGGGGGGACAGTCCTCCACTCTGGAAACACCATATATTTT. V and J are TRBV7-4 and TRBJ1-3; 7 positions agree with TRBD1. V was clipped by 6 bases and J by 0 bases; unmatched bases: 14. The CDR3 length is 18 residues. Germline V gives CDR1 SGHVT, CDR2 SQSDAQ.

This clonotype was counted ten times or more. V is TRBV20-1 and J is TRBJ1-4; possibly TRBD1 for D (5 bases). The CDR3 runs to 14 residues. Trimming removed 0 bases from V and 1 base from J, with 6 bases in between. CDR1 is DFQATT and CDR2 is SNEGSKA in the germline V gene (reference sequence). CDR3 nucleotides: TGCAGTGCTAGAGATACAGGAACTAATGAAAAACTGTTTTTT. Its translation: CSARDTGTNEKLFF.

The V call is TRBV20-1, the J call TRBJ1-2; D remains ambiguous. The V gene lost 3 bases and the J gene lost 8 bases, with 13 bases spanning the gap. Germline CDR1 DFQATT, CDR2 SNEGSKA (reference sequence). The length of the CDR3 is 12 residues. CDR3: CSASRGSEGYTF. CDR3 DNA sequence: TGCAGTGCTAGTCGGGGATCTGAAGGCTACACCTTC.

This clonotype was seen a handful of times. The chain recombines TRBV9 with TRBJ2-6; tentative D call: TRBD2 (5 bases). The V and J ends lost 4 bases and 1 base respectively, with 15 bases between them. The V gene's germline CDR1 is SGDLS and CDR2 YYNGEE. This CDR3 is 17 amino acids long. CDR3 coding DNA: TGTGCCAGCAGCACCCCACTCGGGGTTTCTGGGGCCAACGTCCTGACTTTC. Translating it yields CASSTPLGVSGANVLTF.

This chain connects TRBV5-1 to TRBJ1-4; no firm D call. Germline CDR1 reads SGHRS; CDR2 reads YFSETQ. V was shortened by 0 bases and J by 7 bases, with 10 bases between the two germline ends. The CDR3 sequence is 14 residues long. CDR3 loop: CASSLEGGGEKLFF. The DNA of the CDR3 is TGCGCCAGCAGCTTGGAGGGCGGTGGTGAAAAACTGTTTTTT.

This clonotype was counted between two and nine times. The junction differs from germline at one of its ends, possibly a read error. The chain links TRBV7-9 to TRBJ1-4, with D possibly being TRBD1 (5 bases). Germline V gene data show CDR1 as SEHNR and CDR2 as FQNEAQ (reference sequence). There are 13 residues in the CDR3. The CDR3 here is CASSPQGSSRGYF. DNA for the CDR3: TGTGCCAGCAGCCCCCAAGGGTCCTCTCGGGGGTATTTT.

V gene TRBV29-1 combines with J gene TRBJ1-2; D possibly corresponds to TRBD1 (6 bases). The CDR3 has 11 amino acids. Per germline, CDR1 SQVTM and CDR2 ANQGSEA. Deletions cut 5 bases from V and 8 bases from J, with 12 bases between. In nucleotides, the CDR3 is TGCAGCGTTCCACAGGGTACCGGCTACACCTTC. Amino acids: CSVPQGTGYTF.

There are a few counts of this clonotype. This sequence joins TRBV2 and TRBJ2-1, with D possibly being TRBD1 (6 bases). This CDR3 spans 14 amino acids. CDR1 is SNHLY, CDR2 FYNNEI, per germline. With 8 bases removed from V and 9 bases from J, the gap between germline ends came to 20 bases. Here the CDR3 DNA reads TGTGCCAGCCCCCCGGGACAAGACCCTGGTGAGCAGTTCTTC. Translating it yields CASPPGQDPGEQFF.

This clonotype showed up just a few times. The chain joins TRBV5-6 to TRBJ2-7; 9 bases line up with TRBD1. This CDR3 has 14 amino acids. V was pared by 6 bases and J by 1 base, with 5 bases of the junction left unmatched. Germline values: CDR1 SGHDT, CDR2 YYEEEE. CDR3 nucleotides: TGTGCCAGCAACCCCGGGACAGGGTCCTACGAGCAGTACTTC. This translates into CASNPGTGSYEQYF.

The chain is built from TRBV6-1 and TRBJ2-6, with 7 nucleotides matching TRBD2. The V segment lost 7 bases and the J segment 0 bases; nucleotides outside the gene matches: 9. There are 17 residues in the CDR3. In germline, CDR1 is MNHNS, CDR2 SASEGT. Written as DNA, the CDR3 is TGTGCCAGCACAGGGAGGGCCGCTTTCTCTGGGGCCAACGTCCTGACTTTC. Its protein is CASTGRAAFSGANVLTF.

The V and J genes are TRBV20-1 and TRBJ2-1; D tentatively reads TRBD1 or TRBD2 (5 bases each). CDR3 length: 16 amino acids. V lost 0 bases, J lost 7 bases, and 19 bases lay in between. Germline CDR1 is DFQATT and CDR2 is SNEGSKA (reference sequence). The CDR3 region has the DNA TGCAGTGCTAGAGACCTCGGGGCGGTTGGTGGGAATGAGCAGTTCTTC. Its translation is CSARDLGAVGGNEQFF.

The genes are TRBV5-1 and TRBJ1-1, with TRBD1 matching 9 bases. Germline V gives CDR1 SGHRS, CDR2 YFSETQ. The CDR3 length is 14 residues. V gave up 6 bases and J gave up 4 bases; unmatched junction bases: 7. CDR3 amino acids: CASTLLTGGTEAFF. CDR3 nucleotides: TGCGCCAGCACCCTTTTGACAGGGGGCACTGAAGCTTTCTTT.